The clone carrying this T cell receptor beta chain showed up just a few times. The antigen remains unidentified. The treatment denotes: oral pan-JAK inhibitor, 5-10 mg twice daily. Lesional scalp punch biopsies and peripheral blood came from alopecia areata patients. Sequencing used cDNA as its template, made by extracting RNA and reverse transcribing it. Repertoires were generated with immunoSEQ multiplex PCR, while TCRdb's copy carries only in-frame clones and drops some. Of 150,000 to 200,000 clones detected, approximately 55% appear once; the ten largest clones hold less than 14%. This CDR3 is 15 amino acids long. The V gene lost 1 base and the J gene lost 4 bases, with 11 bases spanning the gap. Per the germline V gene, CDR1 is SGHTA and CDR2 is FQGTGA. This sample was included in a study of CD8+ T cells in alopecia areata. Study-wide points: Because one nonresponder was included, the link of baseline CD8+ expansion to response is considered uncertain. Persistence during tofacitinib was seen for many expanded lesional clones in scalp and blood. Shared TCR sequences were less clear between patients than in mice, possibly partly from HLA diversity.

The specimen comprised CD8+ T cells sorted from blood, sampled at week 24, from a patient treated with tofacitinib. The sequence derives from a human donor with alopecia areata. The chain couples TRBV7-3 to TRBJ2-1; a possible D gene is TRBD1 (6 bases). CDR3 residues: CASSLIGGAYNEQFF. The CDR3 DNA reads TGTGCCAGCAGCTTAATTGGGGGCGCTTACAATGAGCAGTTCTTC.